This TCR beta chain was sequenced during a study of shared clonotypes between healthy human individuals. The assay was run at deep level. Libraries were prepared by immunoSEQ multiplex PCR; TCRdb keeps only in-frame clonotypes and omits some of them. The sample has about 480,000 clones; around 79% are singletons. Germline CDR1 and CDR2: MNHEY and SMNVEV (reference sequence). V lost 3 bases, J lost 7 bases, and 9 bases lay in between. This CDR3 spans 13 amino acids. Study results and limitations: In this cohort, only blood was sampled, and tissue repertoires likely differ. The genetic and exposure-history diversity represented was limited by few donors.

Recent acute infections and vaccinations were absent in the healthy HIV-negative adult donors. This clone was recorded many times. Its antigen is as yet unknown. The chain carries TRBV27 and TRBJ2-2; D remains unclear. What was sequenced was PBMCs. The source of this sequence is a woman between 35 and 50 years old in good health. Some clones in this sample may be carry-over from other donors' samples. In DNA, the CDR3 is TGTGCCAGCAGTTTGGTCGTTGGCGGGGAGCTGTTTTTT. Translation gives CASSLVVGGELFF.